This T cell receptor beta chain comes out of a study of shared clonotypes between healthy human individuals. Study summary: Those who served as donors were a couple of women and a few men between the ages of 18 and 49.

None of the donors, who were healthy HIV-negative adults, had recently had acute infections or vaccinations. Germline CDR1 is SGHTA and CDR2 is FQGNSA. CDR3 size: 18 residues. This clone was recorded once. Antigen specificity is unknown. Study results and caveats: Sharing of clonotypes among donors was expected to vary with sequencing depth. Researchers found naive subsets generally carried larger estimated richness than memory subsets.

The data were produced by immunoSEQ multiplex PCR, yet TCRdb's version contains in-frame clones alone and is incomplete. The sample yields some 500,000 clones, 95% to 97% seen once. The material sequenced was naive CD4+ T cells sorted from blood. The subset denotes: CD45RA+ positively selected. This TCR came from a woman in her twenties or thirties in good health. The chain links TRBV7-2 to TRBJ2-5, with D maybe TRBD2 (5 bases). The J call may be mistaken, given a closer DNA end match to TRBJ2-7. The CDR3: CASSPRASSWVLGYEQYF. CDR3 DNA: TGTGCCAGCAGCCCGAGGGCTAGCAGTTGGGTTCTGGGCTACGAGCAGTACTTC.